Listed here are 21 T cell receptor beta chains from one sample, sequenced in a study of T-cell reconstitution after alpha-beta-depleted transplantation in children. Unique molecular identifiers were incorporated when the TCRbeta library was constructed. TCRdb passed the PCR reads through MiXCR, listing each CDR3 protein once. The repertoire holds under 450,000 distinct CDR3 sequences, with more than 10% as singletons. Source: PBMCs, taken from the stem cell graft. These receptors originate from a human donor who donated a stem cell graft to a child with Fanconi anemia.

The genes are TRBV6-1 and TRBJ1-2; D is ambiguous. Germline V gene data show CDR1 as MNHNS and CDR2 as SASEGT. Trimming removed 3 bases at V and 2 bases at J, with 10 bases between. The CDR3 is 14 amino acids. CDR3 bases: TGTGCCAGCAGTGAGTCCGGGAGGAACTATGGCTACACCTTC. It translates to CASSESGRNYGYTF.

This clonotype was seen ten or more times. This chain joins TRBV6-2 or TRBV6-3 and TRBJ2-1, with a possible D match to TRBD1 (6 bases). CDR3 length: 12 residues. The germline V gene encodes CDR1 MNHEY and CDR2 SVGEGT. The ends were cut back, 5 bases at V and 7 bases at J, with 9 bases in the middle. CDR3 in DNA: TGTGCCAGCAGTCGAACAGGGAATGAGCAGTTCTTC. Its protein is CASSRTGNEQFF.

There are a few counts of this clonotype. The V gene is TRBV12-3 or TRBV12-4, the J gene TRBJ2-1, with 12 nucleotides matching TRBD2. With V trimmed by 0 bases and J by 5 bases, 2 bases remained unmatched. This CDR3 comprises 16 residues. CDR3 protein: CASSLAPSGGDNEQFF. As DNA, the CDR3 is TGTGCCAGCAGTTTAGCCCCTAGCGGGGGGGACAATGAGCAGTTCTTC.

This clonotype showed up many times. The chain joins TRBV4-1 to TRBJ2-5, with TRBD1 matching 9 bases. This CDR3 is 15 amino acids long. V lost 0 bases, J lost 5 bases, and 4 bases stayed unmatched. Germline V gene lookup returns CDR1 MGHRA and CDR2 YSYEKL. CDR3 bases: TGCGCCAGCAGCCAAGAGGACAGGGGAGGCGAGACCCAGTACTTC. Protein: CASSQEDRGGETQYF.

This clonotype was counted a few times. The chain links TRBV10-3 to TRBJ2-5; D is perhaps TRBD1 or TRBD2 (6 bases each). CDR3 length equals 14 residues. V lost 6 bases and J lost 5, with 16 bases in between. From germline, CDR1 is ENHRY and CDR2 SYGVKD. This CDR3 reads CAISKQGREETQYF. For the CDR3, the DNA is TGTGCCATCAGCAAACAGGGCCGGGAGGAGACCCAGTACTTC.

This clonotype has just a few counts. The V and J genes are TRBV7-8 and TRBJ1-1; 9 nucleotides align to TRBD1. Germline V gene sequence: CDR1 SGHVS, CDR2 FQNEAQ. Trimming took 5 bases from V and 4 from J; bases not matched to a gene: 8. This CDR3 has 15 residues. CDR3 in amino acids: CASSTRTGALTEAFF. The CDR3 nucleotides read TGTGCCAGCAGCACCCGGACAGGGGCTCTCACTGAAGCTTTCTTT.

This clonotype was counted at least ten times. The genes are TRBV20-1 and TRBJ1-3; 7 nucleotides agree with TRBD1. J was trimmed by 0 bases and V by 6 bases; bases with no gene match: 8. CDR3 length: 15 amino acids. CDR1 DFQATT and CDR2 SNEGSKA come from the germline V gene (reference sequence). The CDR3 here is CSAPQGSLSGNTIYF. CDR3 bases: TGCAGTGCGCCACAGGGGTCCCTCTCTGGAAACACCATATATTTT.

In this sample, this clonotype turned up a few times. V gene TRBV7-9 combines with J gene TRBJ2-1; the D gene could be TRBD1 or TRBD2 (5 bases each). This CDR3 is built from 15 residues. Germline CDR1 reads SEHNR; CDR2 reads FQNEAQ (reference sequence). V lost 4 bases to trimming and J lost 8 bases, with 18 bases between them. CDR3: CASSYSGLGVDEQFF. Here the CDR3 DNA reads TGTGCCAGCAGCTACTCAGGACTGGGGGTCGATGAGCAGTTCTTC.

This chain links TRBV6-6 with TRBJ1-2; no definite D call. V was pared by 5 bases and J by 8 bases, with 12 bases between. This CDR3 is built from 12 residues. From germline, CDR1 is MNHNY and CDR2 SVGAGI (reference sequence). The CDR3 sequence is CASSLTPAGYTF. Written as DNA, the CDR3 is TGTGCCAGCAGTCTTACCCCGGCGGGCTACACCTTC.

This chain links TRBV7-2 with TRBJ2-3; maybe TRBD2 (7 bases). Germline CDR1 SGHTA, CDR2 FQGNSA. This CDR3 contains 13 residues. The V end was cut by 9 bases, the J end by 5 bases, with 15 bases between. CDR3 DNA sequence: TGTGCCAGTACGGGCGGGGGCGGAGATACGCAGTATTTT. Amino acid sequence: CASTGGGGDTQYF.

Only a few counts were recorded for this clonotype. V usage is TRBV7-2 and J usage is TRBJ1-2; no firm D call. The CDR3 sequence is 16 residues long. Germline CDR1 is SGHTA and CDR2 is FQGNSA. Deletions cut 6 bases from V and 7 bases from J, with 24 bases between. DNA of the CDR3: TGTGCCAGCAGACCAAGCGCCGGAGGGAGGGTTGGTGGCTACACCTTC. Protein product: CASRPSAGGRVGGYTF.

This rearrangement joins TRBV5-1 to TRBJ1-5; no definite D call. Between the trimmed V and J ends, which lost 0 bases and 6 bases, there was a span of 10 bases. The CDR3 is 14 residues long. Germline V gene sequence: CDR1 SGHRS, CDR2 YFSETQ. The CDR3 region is CASSLGTLGQPQHF. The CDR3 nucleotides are TGCGCCAGCAGCTTGGGGACCTTGGGTCAGCCCCAGCATTTT.

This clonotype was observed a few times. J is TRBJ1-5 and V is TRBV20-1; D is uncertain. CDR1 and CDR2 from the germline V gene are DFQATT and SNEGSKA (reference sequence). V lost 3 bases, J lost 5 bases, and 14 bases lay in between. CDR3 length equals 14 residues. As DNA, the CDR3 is TGCAGTGCTAGTCGGACGGGATTGGATCAGCCCCAGCATTTT. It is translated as CSASRTGLDQPQHF.

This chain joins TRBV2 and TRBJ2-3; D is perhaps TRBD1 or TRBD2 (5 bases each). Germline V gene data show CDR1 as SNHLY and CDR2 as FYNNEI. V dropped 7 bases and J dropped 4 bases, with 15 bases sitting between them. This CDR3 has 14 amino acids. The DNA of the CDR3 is TGTGCCAGCACTCGACAGTCGGAGGCAGATACGCAGTATTTT. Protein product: CASTRQSEADTQYF.

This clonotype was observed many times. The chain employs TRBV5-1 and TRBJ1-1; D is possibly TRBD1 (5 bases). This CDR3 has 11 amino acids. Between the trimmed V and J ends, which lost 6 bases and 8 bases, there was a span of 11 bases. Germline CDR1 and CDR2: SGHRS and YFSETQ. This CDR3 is CASTEGLEAFF. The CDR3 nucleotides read TGCGCCAGCACGGAGGGACTCGAAGCTTTCTTT. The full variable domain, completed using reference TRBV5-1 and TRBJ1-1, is KAGVTQTPRYLIKTRGQQVTLSCSPISGHRSVSWYQQTPGQGLQFLFEYFSETQRNKGNFPGRFSGRQFSNSRSEMNVSTLELGDSALYLCASTEGLEAFFGQGTRLTVV.

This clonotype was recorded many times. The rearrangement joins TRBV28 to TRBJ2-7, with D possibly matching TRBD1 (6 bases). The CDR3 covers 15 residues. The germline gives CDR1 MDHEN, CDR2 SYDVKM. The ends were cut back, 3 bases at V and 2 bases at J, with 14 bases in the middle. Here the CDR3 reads CASSLGRGPAYEQYV. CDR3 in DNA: TGTGCCAGCAGTTTGGGCAGGGGCCCTGCCTACGAGCAGTACGTC.

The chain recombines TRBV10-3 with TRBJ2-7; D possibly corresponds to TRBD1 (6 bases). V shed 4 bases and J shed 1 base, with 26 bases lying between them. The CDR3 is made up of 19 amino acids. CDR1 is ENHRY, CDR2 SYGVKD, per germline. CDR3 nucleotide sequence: TGTGCCATCAGTGGGGATCTGACAGGTCCCCACCTTGCGTCCTACGAGCAGTACTTC. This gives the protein CAISGDLTGPHLASYEQYF.

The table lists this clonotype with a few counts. DNA for the CDR3: TGTGCCAGCAGCTTTGGTCAGCACGCAGATACGCAGTATTTT. It is translated as CASSFGQHADTQYF. The chain uses TRBV7-2 and TRBJ2-3; unclear D gene. The germline V gene encodes CDR1 SGHTA and CDR2 FQGNSA. The CDR3 loop spans 14 amino acids. V lost 3 bases, J lost 4 bases, and 11 bases lay in between.

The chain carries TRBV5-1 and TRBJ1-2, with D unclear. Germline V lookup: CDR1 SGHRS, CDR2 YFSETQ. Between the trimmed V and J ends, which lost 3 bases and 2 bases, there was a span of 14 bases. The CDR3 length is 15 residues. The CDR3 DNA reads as TGCGCCAGCAGCTCTCAGGCGGCCGGGAACTATGGCTACACCTTC. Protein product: CASSSQAAGNYGYTF.

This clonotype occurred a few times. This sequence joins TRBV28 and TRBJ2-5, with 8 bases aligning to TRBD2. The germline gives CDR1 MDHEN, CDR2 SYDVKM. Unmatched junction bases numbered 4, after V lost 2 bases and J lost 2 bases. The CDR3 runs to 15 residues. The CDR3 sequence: CASSLVAGPQETQYF. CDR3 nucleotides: TGTGCCAGCAGTTTAGTAGCGGGGCCTCAAGAGACCCAGTACTTC. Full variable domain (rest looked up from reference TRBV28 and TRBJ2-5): DVKVTQSSRYLVKRTGEKVFLECVQDMDHENMFWYRQDPGLGLRLIYFSYDVKMKEKGDIPEGYSVSREKKERFSLILESASTNQTSMYLCASSLVAGPQETQYFGPGTRLLVL.

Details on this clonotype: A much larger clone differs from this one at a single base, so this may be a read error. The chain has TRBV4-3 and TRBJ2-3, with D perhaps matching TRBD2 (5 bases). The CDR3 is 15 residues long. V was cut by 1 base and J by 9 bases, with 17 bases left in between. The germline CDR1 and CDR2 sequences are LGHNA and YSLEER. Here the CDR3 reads CASSQAQADGETQYF. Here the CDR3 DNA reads TGCGCCAGCAGCCAAGCCCAAGCCGACGGGGAAACGCAGTATTTT.